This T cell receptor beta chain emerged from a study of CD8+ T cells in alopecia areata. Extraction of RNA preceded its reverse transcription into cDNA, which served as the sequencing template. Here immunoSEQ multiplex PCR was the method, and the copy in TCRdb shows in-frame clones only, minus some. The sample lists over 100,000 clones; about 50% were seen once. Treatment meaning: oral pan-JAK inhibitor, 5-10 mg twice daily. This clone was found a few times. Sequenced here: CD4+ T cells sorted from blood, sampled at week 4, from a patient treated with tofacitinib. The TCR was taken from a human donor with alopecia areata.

CDR3 in amino acids: CASSRTGYTEAFF. The DNA of the CDR3 is TGTGCCAGCAGTCGGACAGGGTACACTGAAGCTTTCTTT. The chain joins TRBV28 to TRBJ1-1, with TRBD1 identical over 8 bases. CDR1 and CDR2 from the germline V gene are MDHEN and SYDVKM. The CDR3 consists of 13 residues. The V gene end was trimmed by 5 bases and the J gene end by 3 bases; junction bases not matched to a gene: 2.